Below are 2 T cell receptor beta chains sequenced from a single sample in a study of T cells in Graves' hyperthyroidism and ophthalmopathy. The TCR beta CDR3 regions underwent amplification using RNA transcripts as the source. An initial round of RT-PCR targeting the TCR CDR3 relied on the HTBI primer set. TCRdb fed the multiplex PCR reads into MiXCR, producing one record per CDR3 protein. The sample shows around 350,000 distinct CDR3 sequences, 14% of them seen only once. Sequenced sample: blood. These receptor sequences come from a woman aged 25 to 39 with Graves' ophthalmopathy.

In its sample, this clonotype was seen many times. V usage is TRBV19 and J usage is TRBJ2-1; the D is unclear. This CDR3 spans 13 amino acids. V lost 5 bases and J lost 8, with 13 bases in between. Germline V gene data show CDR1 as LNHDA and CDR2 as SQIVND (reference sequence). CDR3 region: CASSVDRTYEQFF. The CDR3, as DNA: TGTGCCAGTAGTGTCGACCGCACATATGAGCAGTTCTTC.

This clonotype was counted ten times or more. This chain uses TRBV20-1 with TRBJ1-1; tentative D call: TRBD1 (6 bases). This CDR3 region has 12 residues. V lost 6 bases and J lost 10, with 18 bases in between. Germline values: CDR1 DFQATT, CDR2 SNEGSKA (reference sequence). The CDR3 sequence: CSATDSGGVAFF. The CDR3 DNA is TGCAGTGCAACGGACAGCGGTGGGGTAGCTTTCTTT.